The source of this T cell receptor beta chain is a study of molecular identifiers for immune sequencing clone quantification. Study-level findings and limits: Detection of one spiked Jurkat cell's TCR RNA reportedly worked in some 980,000 naive cells.

In this sample, this clonotype turned up many times. Its antigen is not known. MiXCR, applied by TCRdb to the PCR reads, yields one record per CDR3 protein. The profile shows some 680,000 distinct CDR3 sequences, roughly 27% of them singletons. This sequence originates from a human donor in good health. Some libraries in this study had Jurkat cell RNA spiked in. Sequenced: naive CD8+ T cells from blood, with Jurkat cell RNA spiked in. The subset is: FACS-sorted CD8+CD4-CCR7+CD45RA+ naive T cells.

CDR3 nucleotides: TGTGCCAGCAGCTTTTGGATGCCGGGAACCGGGGAGCTGTTTTTT. Translation gives CASSFWMPGTGELFF. The V and J genes are TRBV5-6 and TRBJ2-2, with D perhaps matching TRBD2 (5 bases). V dropped 2 bases and J dropped 5 bases, with 13 bases sitting between them. The CDR3 consists of 15 residues. Germline V gene sequence: CDR1 SGHDT, CDR2 YYEEEE.